This TCR beta chain was documented in a study of blood T cell repertoires in COVID-19 (TCRdb year 2020). Context from the whole study: Collaborator samples came from the United States, Italy and Spain and covered acute and convalescent phases of COVID-19. The repertoires were made available in a free public database intended to serve as a resource for research on the immune response to SARS-CoV-2. Sample metadata almost always included a de-identified subject ID, COVID-19 status, age in years and sex. Where available, HLA class I and class II types were taken from metadata supplied by the sample provider and were not determined by assay-based typing. The samples were drawn from two sources: the first 160 participants of the ongoing ImmuneRACE study, and about 1,300 subjects contributed by 6 global collaborators. Subjects who had been exposed to COVID-19, were actively infected with it, or had recovered from it provided the deeply sampled blood TCRbeta repertoires that made up the dataset. The prospective study material was composed of cDNA or gDNA derived from T cells, B-cell-depleted T cells, or PBMCs.

The paper's findings and limits, for the study overall: How much clinical and demographic metadata was included differed by source and by participant, and the metadata was provided uncurated.

This clone was observed a few times. No antigen is known for it. Base qualities were left out, and no much larger clone turns up one base away. The immunoSEQ Assay, a bias-controlled multiplex PCR, was used to amplify TCRbeta CDR3 regions from genomic DNA. The authors' pipeline ran thus. Within the assay, amplification of reference gene primers was used to estimate how many nucleated cells each sample contained. Sequence reads were collapsed and filtered to measure the absolute abundance of every unique TCRbeta CDR3 rearrangement. For each sample, productive Simpson clonality was calculated as the square root of Simpson's diversity index over productive rearrangements. TCRdb holds this immuneACCESS table with in-frame rearrangements only. Some clones are missing; in checked studies, unresolved V genes explain under half, and the rest has no known cause. V, J and clone size are taken as reported in that table, and D and trimming were inferred from the DNA itself. The sample contains tens of thousands of clones, about 86% of them found a single time. The ten largest clonotypes hold approximately 6% of the sample.

CDR1 LGHDT and CDR2 YNNKEL are derived from the germline V gene (reference sequence). Counted from cysteine to phenylalanine, this CDR3 has 19 amino acids. The retained sequence is limited to the CDR3, 57 bases, with the frame set at the first base. The junction shows trimming of 4 bases on V and 7 bases on J, and the gene matches do not reach 15 bases of it. One collaborating source in Seattle enrolled patients during active infection and followed them longitudinally through the course of disease. Each collaborating institution followed its own protocols to collect whole blood in K2EDTA tubes. For TCRbeta analysis, collaborators shipped samples in one of three forms: frozen whole blood, isolated PBMCs, or DNA extracted from either of those sample types.

This clonotype was sampled from a woman aged 55-70 years with COVID-19, enrolled during active disease. The sample taken for sequencing was peripheral blood. Recombination linked TRBV3-1 (or the pseudogene TRBV3-2) to TRBJ2-2; TRBD2 matches 13 bases in the middle. CDR3 loop: CASSPTYPGLAGVGGELFF. The DNA sequence follows: TGTGCCAGCAGCCCAACTTACCCTGGACTAGCGGGAGTGGGCGGGGAGCTGTTTTTT.